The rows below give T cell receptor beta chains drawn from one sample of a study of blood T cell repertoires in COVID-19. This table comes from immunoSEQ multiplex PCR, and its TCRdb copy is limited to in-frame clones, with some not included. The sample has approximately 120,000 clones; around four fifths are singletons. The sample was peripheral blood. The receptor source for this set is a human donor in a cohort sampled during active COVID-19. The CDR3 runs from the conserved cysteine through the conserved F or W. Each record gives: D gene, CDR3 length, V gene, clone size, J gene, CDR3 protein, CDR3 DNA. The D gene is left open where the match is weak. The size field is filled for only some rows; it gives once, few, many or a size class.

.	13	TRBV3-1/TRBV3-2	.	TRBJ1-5	CASSQGTVQPQHF	TGTGCCAGCAGCCAAGGGACAGTCCAGCCCCAGCATTTT
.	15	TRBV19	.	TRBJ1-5	CASSGSSRSNQPQHF	TGTGCCAGTAGTGGTTCCTCACGGAGCAATCAGCCCCAGCATTTT
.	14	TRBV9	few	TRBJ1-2	CASSVSQGRGTIAF	TGTGCCAGCAGCGTGTCACAGGGTAGGGGAACTATCGCCTTC
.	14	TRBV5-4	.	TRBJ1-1	CASSLSGDQSEAFF	TGTGCCAGCAGCTTGTCAGGGGATCAATCTGAAGCTTTCTTT
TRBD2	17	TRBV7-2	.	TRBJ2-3	CASSFGAGGISTDTQYF	TGTGCCAGCAGCTTTGGAGCGGGGGGGATTAGCACAGATACGCAGTATTTT
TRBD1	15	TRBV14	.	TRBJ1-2	CASSQAGTGMGGYTF	TGTGCCAGCAGCCAAGCCGGGACAGGGATGGGCGGCTACACCTTC
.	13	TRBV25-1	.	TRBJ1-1	CASSEYRQSEAFF	TGTGCCAGCAGTGAATATCGACAGAGTGAAGCTTTCTTT
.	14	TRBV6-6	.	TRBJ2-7	CASQIGTSSYEQYF	TGTGCCAGCCAGATTGGGACAAGCTCCTACGAGCAGTACTTC
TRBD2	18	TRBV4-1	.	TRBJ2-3	CASSQALTGTSGVDTQYF	TGCGCCAGCAGCCAAGCCCTTACCGGGACTAGCGGGGTGGATACGCAGTATTTT
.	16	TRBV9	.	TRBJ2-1	CASSVQLEPRYNEQFF	TGTGCCAGCAGCGTACAGCTAGAACCGAGGTACAATGAGCAGTTCTTC
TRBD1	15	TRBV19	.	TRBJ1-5	CASSTTGGRNQPQHF	TGTGCCAGTAGTACAACAGGGGGTCGCAATCAGCCCCAGCATTTT
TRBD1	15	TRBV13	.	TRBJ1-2	CASSSYAGGDDGYTF	TGTGCCAGCAGCTCCTATGCAGGGGGCGACGATGGCTACACCTTC
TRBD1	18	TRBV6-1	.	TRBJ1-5	CASSEAAGGLPPNQPQHF	TGTGCCAGCAGTGAAGCGGCAGGGGGCTTACCCCCCAATCAGCCCCAGCATTTT
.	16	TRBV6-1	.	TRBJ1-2	CASSEAPRRANYGYTF	TGTGCCAGCAGTGAAGCTCCTCGGAGGGCTAACTATGGCTACACCTTC
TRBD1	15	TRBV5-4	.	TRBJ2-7	CASSSGQGASYEQYF	TGTGCCAGCAGCTCGGGACAGGGGGCTTCCTACGAGCAGTACTTC
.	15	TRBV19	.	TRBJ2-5	CASSLGPLREETQYF	TGTGCCAGTAGTTTGGGCCCTCTCCGCGAAGAGACCCAGTACTTC
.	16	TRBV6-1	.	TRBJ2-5	CASSEAFGQLQETQYF	TGTGCCAGCAGTGAAGCATTCGGACAGCTACAAGAGACCCAGTACTTC
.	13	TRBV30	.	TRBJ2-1	CAWNYPGGYEQFF	TGTGCCTGGAATTATCCGGGGGGCTATGAGCAGTTCTTC
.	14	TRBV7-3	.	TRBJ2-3	CASSSSSSTDTQYF	TGTGCCAGCAGCTCCTCAAGCTCTACAGATACGCAGTATTTT
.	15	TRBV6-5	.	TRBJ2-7	CASILGPAGTYEQYF	TGTGCCAGCATTCTAGGGCCCGCGGGTACCTACGAGCAGTACTTC
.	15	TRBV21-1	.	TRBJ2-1	CASSKIPGIYNEQFF	TGTGCCAGCAGCAAAATTCCAGGGATCTACAATGAGCAGTTCTTC
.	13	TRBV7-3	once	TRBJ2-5	CASSTSGQETQYF	TGTGCCAGCAGCACAAGCGGGCAAGAGACCCAGTACTTC
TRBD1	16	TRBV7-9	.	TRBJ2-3	CASSFPGQGAGDTQYF	TGTGCCAGCAGCTTCCCGGGACAGGGGGCAGGAGATACGCAGTATTTT
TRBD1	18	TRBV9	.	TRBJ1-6	CASSVGPVRQGINSPLHF	TGTGCCAGCAGCGTAGGGCCCGTAAGACAGGGGATTAATTCACCCCTCCACTTT
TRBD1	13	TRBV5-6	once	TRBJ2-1	CASSRTGANEQFF	TGTGCCAGCAGCCGGACAGGGGCCAATGAGCAGTTCTTC
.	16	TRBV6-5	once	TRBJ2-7	CASSYSNGAGSYEQYF	TGTGCCAGCAGTTACTCGAATGGGGCGGGATCCTACGAGCAGTACTTC
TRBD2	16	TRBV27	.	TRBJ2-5	CASSSGLAGIQETQYF	TGTGCCAGCAGTTCGGGACTAGCGGGGATCCAAGAGACCCAGTACTTC
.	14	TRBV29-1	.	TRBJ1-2	CSVDRDTLNYGYTF	TGCAGCGTTGATAGGGACACCCTTAACTATGGCTACACCTTC
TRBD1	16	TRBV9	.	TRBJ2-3	CASSGLTGMGTDTQYF	TGTGCCAGCAGCGGCCTGACAGGGATGGGCACAGATACGCAGTATTTT
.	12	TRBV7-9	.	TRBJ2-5	CASRQNLETQYF	TGTGCCAGCAGGCAGAATTTAGAGACCCAGTACTTC
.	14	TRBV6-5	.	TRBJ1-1	CASRKDRDNTEAFF	TGTGCCAGCAGGAAGGACAGAGATAACACTGAAGCTTTCTTT
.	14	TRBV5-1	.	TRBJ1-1	CASSSRQANTEAFF	TGCGCCAGCAGCTCCCGGCAGGCGAACACTGAAGCTTTCTTT
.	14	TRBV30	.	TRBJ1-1	CAWSVGGQNTEAFF	TGTGCCTGGAGTGTGGGAGGACAGAACACTGAAGCTTTCTTT
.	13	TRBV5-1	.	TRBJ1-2	CASSLETAYGYTF	TGCGCCAGCAGCTTGGAGACAGCCTATGGCTACACCTTC
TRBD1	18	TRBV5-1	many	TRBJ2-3	CASSFGTGRLDQADTQYF	TGCGCCAGCAGCTTTGGGACAGGGCGGTTAGATCAGGCAGATACGCAGTATTTT
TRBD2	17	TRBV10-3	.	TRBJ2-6	CAISSSGTSSGANVLTF	TGTGCCATCAGTTCAAGCGGGACCTCCTCTGGGGCCAACGTCCTGACTTTC
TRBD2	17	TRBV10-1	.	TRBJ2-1	CASSESRGLAGGGEQFF	TGCGCCAGCAGTGAGTCAAGGGGACTAGCGGGGGGGGGTGAGCAGTTCTTC
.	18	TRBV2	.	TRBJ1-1	CASSEVGGTRLWGTEAFF	TGTGCCAGCAGTGAAGTTGGAGGGACGCGGCTCTGGGGCACTGAAGCTTTCTTT
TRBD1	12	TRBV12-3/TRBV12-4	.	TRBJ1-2	CASNQGAGGYTF	TGTGCCAGCAACCAGGGGGCGGGGGGCTACACCTTC
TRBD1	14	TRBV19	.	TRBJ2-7	CASSSGQGRDEQYF	TGTGCCAGTAGTTCTGGACAGGGGAGGGACGAGCAGTACTTC
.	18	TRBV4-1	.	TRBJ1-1	CASSHPLTTRQGSTEAFF	TGCGCCAGCAGCCACCCACTAACAACCCGGCAGGGGAGTACTGAAGCTTTCTTT